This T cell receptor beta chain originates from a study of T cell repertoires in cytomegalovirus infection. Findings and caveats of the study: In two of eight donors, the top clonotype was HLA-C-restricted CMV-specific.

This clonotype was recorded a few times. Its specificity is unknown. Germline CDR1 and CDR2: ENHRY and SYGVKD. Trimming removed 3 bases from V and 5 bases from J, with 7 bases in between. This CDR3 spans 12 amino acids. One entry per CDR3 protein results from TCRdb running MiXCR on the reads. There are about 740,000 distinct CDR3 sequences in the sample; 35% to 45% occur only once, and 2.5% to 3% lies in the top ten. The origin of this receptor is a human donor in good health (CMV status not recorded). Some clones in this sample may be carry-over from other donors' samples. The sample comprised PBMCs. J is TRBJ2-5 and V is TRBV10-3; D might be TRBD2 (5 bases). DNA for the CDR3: TGTGCCATCAGTGAAACGGGGGAGACCCAGTACTTC. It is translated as CAISETGETQYF.